This TCR beta chain was obtained from a study of response to subunit inactivated influenza vaccine. Between the trimmed V and J ends, which lost 0 bases and 6 bases, there was a span of 11 bases. The CDR3 totals 14 residues. Looked up from germline, CDR1 is ENHRY and CDR2 is SYGVKD. One entry per CDR3 protein results from TCRdb running MiXCR on the RT-PCR reads. This table has 500,000 or so distinct CDR3 sequences, 16% appearing once. Study-wide points: It was suggested by the authors that few new T cells are recruited by each seasonal influenza vaccination.

As to this clonotype: Antigen unknown.

The starting material was CD4+ T cells sorted from PBMCs, obtained 23 months after vaccination. The sequence came from a man aged 50 to 75 who received an inactivated influenza vaccine. The chain couples TRBV10-3 to TRBJ1-2; a weak D match, TRBD1 (6 bases). The CDR3: CAISESRRDNGYTF. CDR3 bases: TGTGCCATCAGTGAGTCTCGAAGGGACAATGGCTACACCTTC.